This T cell receptor (beta chain) appears in the sequencing data of a study of response to subunit inactivated influenza vaccine. A word on this clonotype: Its antigen is unidentified.

TCRdb redid the calling of the RT-PCR reads with MiXCR, one entry per CDR3 protein. This table holds hundreds of thousands of distinct CDR3 sequences, 7.5% to 8.5% found once. From germline, CDR1 is SGHDT and CDR2 YYEEEE. The CDR3 loop spans 21 amino acids. V dropped 0 bases and J dropped 2; count of bases not matched to a gene: 18. Study-level findings and limits: Authors proposed each seasonal influenza vaccination draws in few new T cells.

This sequence originates from a man aged 45 to 70 who received an inactivated influenza vaccine. Sequencing was performed on PBMCs from blood, taken less than 25 months after vaccination. This chain connects TRBV5-6 to TRBJ2-7, with 12 bases matching TRBD2. The CDR3 loop is CASSLEGFGVEGLAGPYEQYF. Here the CDR3 DNA reads TGTGCCAGCAGCTTGGAAGGATTTGGGGTTGAAGGACTAGCGGGACCCTACGAGCAGTACTTC.